What follows are 9 T cell receptor beta chains derived from one specimen sequenced in a study of cytomegalovirus exposure and HLA in healthy donors. In the PCR, 60 Vbeta and 13 Jbeta primers were used. Clones were sequenced by immunoSEQ multiplex PCR, and TCRdb holds only the in-frame ones, with some missing. The sample carries 200,000 or so clones, roughly four fifths recorded once. What was sequenced was PBMCs. The receptors were gathered from a girl between 5 and 17 years old in good health and CMV-seronegative.

This clone occurred once. This chain connects TRBV19 to TRBJ1-3; 7 bases are a match to TRBD1. The CDR3 runs to 14 residues. The germline CDR1 and CDR2 sequences are LNHDA and SQIVND (reference sequence). V lost 8 bases to trimming and J lost 3 bases; unmatched junction nucleotides: 7. DNA of the CDR3: TGTGCCAGTGGACCGACAGGGAATGGAAACACCATATATTTT. This encodes CASGPTGNGNTIYF.

This chain joins TRBV11-2 and TRBJ2-5; TRBD2 matches at 11 bases. CDR3 length equals 17 residues. V trimming: 8 bases; J trimming: 2 bases; junction bases outside the gene matches: 13. Germline CDR1 and CDR2: SGHAT and FQNNGV. CDR3 nucleotide sequence: TGTGCCAGCTGCCGCGGGGGACTAGCGGCAATTCAAGAGACCCAGTACTTC. Translation gives CASCRGGLAAIQETQYF.

The V gene is TRBV27, the J gene TRBJ1-1, with unresolved D. From germline, CDR1 is MNHEY and CDR2 SMNVEV (reference sequence). The CDR3 is 14 amino acids. Trimming shortened V by 3 bases and J by 7 bases, and 15 bases separated the two germline ends. CDR3 in DNA: TGTGCCAGCAGTTTGTTTGGGCCCCAGTATGAAGCTTTCTTT. This translates into CASSLFGPQYEAFF.

The chain has TRBV7-8 and TRBJ2-7; 8 bases align to TRBD2. The germline V gene has CDR1 SGHVS and CDR2 FQNEAQ. This CDR3 comprises 16 residues. J gave up 2 bases and V 5 bases, and 11 bases lay outside the gene matches. CDR3: CASSPRPGGAPYEQYF. The CDR3 DNA reads TGTGCCAGCAGCCCCCGCCCGGGAGGGGCCCCCTACGAGCAGTACTTC.

V is TRBV7-9 and J is TRBJ2-3, with 10 bases fitting TRBD2. With V trimmed by 5 bases and J by 2 bases, 4 bases remained unmatched. The CDR3 length is 15 residues. CDR1 and CDR2 from the germline V gene are SEHNR and FQNEAQ (reference sequence). This CDR3 reads CASSRTSGYTDTQYF. CDR3 bases: TGTGCCAGCAGCCGGACTAGCGGCTACACAGATACGCAGTATTTT.

V gene TRBV28 combines with J gene TRBJ1-5; D unresolved. The CDR3 is 12 residues long. CDR1 and CDR2 (germline): MDHEN, SYDVKM. Trimming pared 5 bases from V and 8 bases from J, leaving 10 bases between. CDR3 in amino acids: CASSLVEEPQHF. CDR3 nucleotides: TGTGCCAGCAGTCTAGTGGAGGAGCCCCAGCATTTT.

Here the CDR3 reads CASSLQSGEYQETQYF. The CDR3 DNA reads TGTGCCAGCAGCCTCCAGTCGGGAGAGTACCAAGAGACCCAGTACTTC. V usage is TRBV7-9 and J usage is TRBJ2-5, with D possibly being TRBD2 (6 bases). Germline V lookup: CDR1 SEHNR, CDR2 FQNEAQ (reference sequence). This CDR3 has 16 residues. V was cut by 5 bases and J by 0 bases, with 16 bases left in between.

The genes are TRBV13 and TRBJ2-7, with TRBD1 matching over 9 bases. Germline trimming cut 6 bases from V and 4 bases from J; bases unmatched to any gene: 19. The germline gives CDR1 PRHDT, CDR2 FYEKMQ (reference sequence). This CDR3 is built from 18 residues. In DNA, the CDR3 is TGTGCCAGCAGTATTAATTCTCCCTCGGTACAGGGGGCTTACGAGCAGTACTTC. Its protein is CASSINSPSVQGAYEQYF. Looking up the rest from reference TRBV13 and TRBJ2-7 gives the full variable domain: AAGVIQSPRHLIKEKRETATLKCYPIPRHDTVYWYQQGPGQDPQFLISFYEKMQSDKGSIPDRFSAQQFSDYHSELNMSSLELGDSALYFCASSINSPSVQGAYEQYFGPGTRLTVT.

The V gene is TRBV15, the J gene TRBJ2-2; 15 nucleotides match TRBD2. Germline V gene data show CDR1 as LNHNV and CDR2 as YYDKDF (reference sequence). V was clipped by 0 bases and J by 5 bases; unmatched bases: 4. The CDR3 has 18 residues. CDR3 amino acids: CATSRDRTSGRETGELFF. In nucleotides, the CDR3 is TGTGCCACCAGCAGAGACCGGACTAGCGGGAGGGAAACCGGGGAGCTGTTTTTT.